This paragraph covers one T cell receptor beta chain sequence. This sample was included in a study of blood T cell repertoires in COVID-19. About the study: Sites across the United States, Italy and Spain contributed samples from acute and convalescent COVID-19. Nucleic acid was either cDNA or gDNA, and it came from T cells, B-cell-depleted T cells, or PBMCs.

Original processing notes: Amplifying reference gene primers gave estimates of nucleated cell counts. The method was immunoSEQ multiplex PCR; TCRdb's version includes in-frame clones alone and lacks a portion of them. V and J calls and clone size come straight from that table; D and trimming were deduced from the DNA. The repertoire holds 80,000 or so clones, with 91% as singletons. Trimming cost V 0 bases and J 9 bases; bases outside gene matches: 3. The CDR3 length is 15 residues. Looked up from germline, CDR1 is PRHDT and CDR2 is FYEKMQ (reference sequence). The clonotype originates from a woman aged 45-65 years in a cohort sampled during active COVID-19. Sequenced sample: peripheral blood. The chain uses TRBV13 and TRBJ2-1, with 12 bases that match TRBD2. The CDR3 region has the DNA TGTGCCAGCAGCTTAGGCGGGACTAGCGGGTTTGAGCAGTTCTTC. The encoded protein is CASSLGGTSGFEQFF.